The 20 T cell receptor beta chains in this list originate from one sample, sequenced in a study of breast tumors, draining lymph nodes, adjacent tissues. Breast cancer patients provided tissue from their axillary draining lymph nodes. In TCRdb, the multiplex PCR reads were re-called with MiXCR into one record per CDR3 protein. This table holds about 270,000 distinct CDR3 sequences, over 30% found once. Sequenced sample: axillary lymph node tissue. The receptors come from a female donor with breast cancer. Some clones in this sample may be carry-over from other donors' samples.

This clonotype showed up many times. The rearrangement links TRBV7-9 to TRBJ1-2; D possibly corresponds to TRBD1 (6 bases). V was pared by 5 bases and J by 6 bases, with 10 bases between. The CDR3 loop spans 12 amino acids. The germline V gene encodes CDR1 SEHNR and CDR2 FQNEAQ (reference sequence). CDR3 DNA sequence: TGTGCCAGCAGCACGGGACATAATGGCTACACCTTC. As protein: CASSTGHNGYTF.

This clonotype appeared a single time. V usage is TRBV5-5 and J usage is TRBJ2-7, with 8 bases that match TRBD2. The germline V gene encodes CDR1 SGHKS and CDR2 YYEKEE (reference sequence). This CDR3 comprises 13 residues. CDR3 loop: CAISGTAYYEQYF. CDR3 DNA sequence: TGTGCTATTAGCGGGACCGCGTACTACGAGCAGTACTTC.

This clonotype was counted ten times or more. CDR3 sequence: CASSPPVDGTDVTQYF. Written as DNA, the CDR3 is TGTGCCAGCAGCCCCCCCGTGGATGGGACAGACGTGACCCAGTACTTC. This chain joins TRBV11-3 and TRBJ2-5; 7 bases match TRBD1. The ends lost 5 bases at V and 7 bases at J; junction bases unmatched: 16. The V gene's germline CDR1 is SGHNT and CDR2 YENEEA. This CDR3 has 16 residues.

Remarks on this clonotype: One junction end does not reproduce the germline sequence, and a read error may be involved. Written as DNA, the CDR3 is TGCAGTGCTAGAAGGCTAGCGGGAAACGCCTACAATGAGCAGTCCTTC. This sequence encodes CSARRLAGNAYNEQSF. The chain uses TRBV20-1 and TRBJ2-1; TRBD2 agrees at 9 bases. The germline gives CDR1 DFQATT, CDR2 SNEGSKA (reference sequence). There are 16 residues in the CDR3.

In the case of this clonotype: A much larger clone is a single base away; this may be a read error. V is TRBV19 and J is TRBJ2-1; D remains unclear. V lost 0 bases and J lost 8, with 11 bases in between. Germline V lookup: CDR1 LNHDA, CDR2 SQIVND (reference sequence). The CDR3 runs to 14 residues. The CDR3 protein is CASSIDLRYDEQFF. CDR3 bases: TGTGCCAGTAGTATAGATTTGCGGTACGATGAGCAGTTCTTC.

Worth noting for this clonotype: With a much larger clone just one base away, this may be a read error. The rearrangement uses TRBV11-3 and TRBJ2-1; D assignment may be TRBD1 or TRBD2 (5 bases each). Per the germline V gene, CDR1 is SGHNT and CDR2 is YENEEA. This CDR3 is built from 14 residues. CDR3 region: CASSWGTRRGEQLF. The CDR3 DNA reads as TGTGCCAGCAGCTGGGGCACTAGGCGTGGCGAGCAGCTCTTC.

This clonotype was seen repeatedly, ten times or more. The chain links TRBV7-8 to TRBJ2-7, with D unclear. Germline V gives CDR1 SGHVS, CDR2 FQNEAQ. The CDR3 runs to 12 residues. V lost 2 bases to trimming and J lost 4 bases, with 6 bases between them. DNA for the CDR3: TGTGCCAGCAGCTTATTTGTTTACGAGCAGTACTTC. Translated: CASSLFVYEQYF.

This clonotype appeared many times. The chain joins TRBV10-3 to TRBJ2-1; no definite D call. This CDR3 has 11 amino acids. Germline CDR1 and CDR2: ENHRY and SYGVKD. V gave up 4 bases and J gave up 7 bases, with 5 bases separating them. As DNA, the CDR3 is TGTGCCATCAGTGCGGAGAATGAGCAGTTCTTC. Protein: CAISAENEQFF.

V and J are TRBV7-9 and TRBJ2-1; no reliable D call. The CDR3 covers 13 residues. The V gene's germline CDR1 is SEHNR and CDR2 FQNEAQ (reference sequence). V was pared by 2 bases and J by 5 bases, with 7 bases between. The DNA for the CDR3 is TGTGCCAGCAGCTTATCGACGGACAATGAGCAGTTCTTC. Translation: CASSLSTDNEQFF. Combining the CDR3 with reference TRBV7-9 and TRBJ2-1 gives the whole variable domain DTGVSQNPRHKITKRGQNVTFRCDPISEHNRLYWYRQTLGQGPEFLTYFQNEAQLEKSRLLSDRFSAERPKGSFSTLEIQRTEQGDSAMYLCASSLSTDNEQFFGPGTRLTVL.

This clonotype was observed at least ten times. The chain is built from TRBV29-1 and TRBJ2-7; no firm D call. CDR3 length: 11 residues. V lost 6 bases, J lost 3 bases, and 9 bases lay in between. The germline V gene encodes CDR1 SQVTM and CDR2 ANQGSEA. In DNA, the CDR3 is TGCAGCGTCTCACGGAACTACGAGCAGTACTTC. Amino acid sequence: CSVSRNYEQYF.

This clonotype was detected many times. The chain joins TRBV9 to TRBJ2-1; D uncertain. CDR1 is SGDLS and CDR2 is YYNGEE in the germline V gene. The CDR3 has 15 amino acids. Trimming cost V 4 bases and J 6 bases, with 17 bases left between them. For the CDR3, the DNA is TGTGCCAGCAGCCGAGACCCCAATCAAAGCAATGAGCAGTTCTTC. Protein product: CASSRDPNQSNEQFF. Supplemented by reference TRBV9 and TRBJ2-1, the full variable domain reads DSGVTQTPKHLITATGQRVTLRCSPRSGDLSVYWYQQSLDQGLQFLIQYYNGEERAKGNILERFSAQQFPDLHSELNLSSLELGDSALYFCASSRDPNQSNEQFFGPGTRLTVL.

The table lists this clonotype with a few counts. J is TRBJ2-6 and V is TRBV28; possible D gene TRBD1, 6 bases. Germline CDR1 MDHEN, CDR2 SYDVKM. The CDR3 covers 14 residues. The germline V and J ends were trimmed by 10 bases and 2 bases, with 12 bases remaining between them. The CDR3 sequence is CATLHRAGANVLTF. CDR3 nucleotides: TGTGCCACCCTTCACAGGGCTGGGGCCAACGTCCTGACTTTC.

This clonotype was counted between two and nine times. The CDR3 DNA is TGTGCCAGCAGTTTCGTTCCGTCCTACAATGAGCAGTTCTTC. Protein sequence: CASSFVPSYNEQFF. The rearrangement joins TRBV12-3 or TRBV12-4 to TRBJ2-1; no definite D call. The CDR3 covers 14 residues. Trimming removed 3 bases at V and 1 base at J, with 7 bases between.

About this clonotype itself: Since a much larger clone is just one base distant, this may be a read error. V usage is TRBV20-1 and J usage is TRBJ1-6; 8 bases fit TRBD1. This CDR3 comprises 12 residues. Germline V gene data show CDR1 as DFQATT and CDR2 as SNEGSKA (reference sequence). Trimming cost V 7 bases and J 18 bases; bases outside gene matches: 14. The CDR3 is CSDKTQGAAPHF. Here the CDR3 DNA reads TGCAGTGACAAGACCCAGGGGGCGGCCCCCCACTTT.

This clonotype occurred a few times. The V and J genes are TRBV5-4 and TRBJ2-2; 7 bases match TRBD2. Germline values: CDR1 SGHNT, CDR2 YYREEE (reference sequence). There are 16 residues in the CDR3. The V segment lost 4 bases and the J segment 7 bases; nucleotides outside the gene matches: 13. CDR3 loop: CASSAGGPAGFGELFF. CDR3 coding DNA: TGTGCCAGCAGCGCGGGCGGTCCAGCGGGATTCGGGGAGCTGTTTTTT.

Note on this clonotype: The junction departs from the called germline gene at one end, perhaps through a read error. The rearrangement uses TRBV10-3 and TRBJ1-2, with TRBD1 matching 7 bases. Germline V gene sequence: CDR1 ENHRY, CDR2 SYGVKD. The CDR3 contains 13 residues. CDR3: CAISRARQGGLPF. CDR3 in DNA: TGTGCCATCAGTCGTGCAAGACAGGGTGGCTTACCCTTC.

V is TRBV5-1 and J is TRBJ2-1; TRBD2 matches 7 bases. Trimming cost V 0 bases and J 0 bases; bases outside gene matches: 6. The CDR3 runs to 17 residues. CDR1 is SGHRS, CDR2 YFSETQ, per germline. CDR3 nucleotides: TGCGCCAGCAGCTTGGCCCGAGGGAGGGGCTCCTACAATGAGCAGTTCTTC. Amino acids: CASSLARGRGSYNEQFF.

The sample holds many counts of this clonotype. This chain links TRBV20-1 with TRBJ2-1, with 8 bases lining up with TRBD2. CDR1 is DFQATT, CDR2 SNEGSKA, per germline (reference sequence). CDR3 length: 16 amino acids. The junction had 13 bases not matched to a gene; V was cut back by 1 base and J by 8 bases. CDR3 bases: TGCAGTGCTAGAGGGAATCTAGCTACTAGCGGCGATGAGCAGTTCTTC. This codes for CSARGNLATSGDEQFF.

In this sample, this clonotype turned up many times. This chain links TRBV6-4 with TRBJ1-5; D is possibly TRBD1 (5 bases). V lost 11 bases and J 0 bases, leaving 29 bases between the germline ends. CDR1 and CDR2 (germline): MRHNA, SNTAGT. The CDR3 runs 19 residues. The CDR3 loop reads CAYNPPLPRGGDSNQPQHF. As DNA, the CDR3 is TGTGCCTACAACCCGCCACTGCCCCGGGGCGGGGATAGCAATCAGCCCCAGCATTTT.

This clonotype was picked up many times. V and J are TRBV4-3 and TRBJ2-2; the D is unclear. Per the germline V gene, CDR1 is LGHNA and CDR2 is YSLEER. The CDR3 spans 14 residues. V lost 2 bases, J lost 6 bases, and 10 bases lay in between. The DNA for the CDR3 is TGCGCCAGCAGCCAATCGCTAGGGTCCGGGGAGCTGTTTTTT. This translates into CASSQSLGSGELFF.